The rows below give T cell receptor beta chains drawn from one sample of a study of beta chain features in type 1 diabetes. The repertoire was sequenced with immunoSEQ multiplex PCR; TCRdb's copy has only in-frame clones and lacks some. Of 150,000 or so clones in the sample, about 9% are singletons; the top ten hold 0.45% to 0.6%. Sequenced input: central memory CD4+ T cells from blood. These receptors all stem from a young woman with type 1 diabetes. CDR3s include the opening cysteine and the closing phenylalanine or tryptophan. The order of the fields is V gene, J gene, D gene, clone size, CDR3 DNA, CDR3 protein. The D gene is left open where the match is weak. Clone size, where shown, is once, few, many, or a class for clones that have expanded.

TRBV7-2	TRBJ2-7	TRBD2	few	TGTGCCAGCAGCGCCCGGACTAGCTACGAGCAGTACTTC	CASSARTSYEQYF
TRBV10-3	TRBJ2-3	-	-	TGTGCCATCAGTAATCCGGGGAAGGAGGGCACAGATACGCAGTATTTT	CAISNPGKEGTDTQYF
TRBV11-3	TRBJ1-6	TRBD1	-	TGTGCCAGGGGACAGAGGAATTCACCCCTCCACTTT	CARGQRNSPLHF
TRBV5-6	TRBJ1-6	-	few	TGTGCCAGCAGCGAAGGACACCTGACGAATTCACCCCTCCACTTT	CASSEGHLTNSPLHF
TRBV7-8	TRBJ2-1	TRBD2	-	TGTGCCAGCAGCTTAGCCACTAGCGGGTGGTACAATGAGCAGTTCTTC	CASSLATSGWYNEQFF
TRBV28	TRBJ2-7	TRBD2	few	TGTGCCAGCACCCATGGACGGACTAGCGGAGCCTACGAGCAGTACTTC	CASTHGRTSGAYEQYF
TRBV11-2	TRBJ2-7	-	-	TGTGCCAGCAGGCCAATCCAGGGGTTTTTGGCCTACGAGCAGTACTTC	CASRPIQGFLAYEQYF
TRBV7-2	TRBJ2-7	-	few	TGTGCCAGCCTGCTAGGGGGGGGCTACGAGCAGTACTTC	CASLLGGGYEQYF
TRBV4-2	TRBJ2-7	TRBD2	few	TGTGCCAGCAGCTTAGCGGGGGAGCAGTACTTC	CASSLAGEQYF
TRBV7-2	TRBJ1-1	-	-	TGTGCCAGCAGCTTCCAGGGTCTAGGGGGCACTGAAGCTTTCTTT	CASSFQGLGGTEAFF
TRBV7-2	TRBJ2-7	-	few	TGTGCCAGCAGCCCCCGGACAGCGAGCTACGAGCAGTACTTC	CASSPRTASYEQYF
TRBV7-2	TRBJ1-1	-	-	TGTGCCAGCAGCGTCGACACGAACACTGAAGCTTTCTTT	CASSVDTNTEAFF
TRBV2	TRBJ1-1	-	-	TGTGCCAGCAGCTACGAGGGTATCACTGAAGCTTTCTTT	CASSYEGITEAFF
TRBV2	TRBJ1-1	-	few	TGTGCCAGCAGAGGGATCCCGGGAAGTGAAGCTTTCTTT	CASRGIPGSEAFF
TRBV18	TRBJ2-5	-	-	TGTGCCAGCGCCGTGGAGGCTAAAGAGACCCAGTACTTC	CASAVEAKETQYF
TRBV7-9	TRBJ2-1	-	-	TGTGCCAGCAGCGCGGACAGTGCGGGTGAGCAGTTCTTC	CASSADSAGEQFF
TRBV30	TRBJ2-5	-	-	TGTGCCTGGAGTGTTGGCAGGGAAGAGACCCAGTACTTC	CAWSVGREETQYF
TRBV14	TRBJ2-5	-	few	TGTGCCAGCAGCAAGGACAGGGAGGGAACAGAGACCCAGTACTTC	CASSKDREGTETQYF
TRBV7-6	TRBJ2-7	TRBD1	few	TGTGCCAGCAGCCCGAACGGACAGGGCTTCGACGAGCAGTACTTC	CASSPNGQGFDEQYF
TRBV19	TRBJ2-3	-	-	TGTGCCAGTAGTTCGGGGGACACAGATACGCAGTATTTT	CASSSGDTDTQYF
TRBV5-4	TRBJ1-2	-	-	TGTGCCAGCAGCTTGCCGGACTATGGCTACACCTTC	CASSLPDYGYTF
TRBV14	TRBJ2-7	-	-	TGTGCCAGCAGCTCCTTTTACGAGCAGTACTTC	CASSSFYEQYF
TRBV6-5	TRBJ1-6	-	few	TGTGCCAGCAGTTACTCGGGACACATAAATTCACCCCTCCACTTT	CASSYSGHINSPLHF
TRBV7-6	TRBJ1-3	-	-	TGTGCCAGCACTGCAGGCTCTGGAAACACCATATATTTT	CASTAGSGNTIYF
TRBV5-1	TRBJ2-1	-	-	TGCGCCAGCAGCCCTAGACTAGACCAGCGGCAGTTCTTC	CASSPRLDQRQFF
TRBV4-2	TRBJ1-5	-	many	TGTGCCAGCAGCCAAGATCAGGGTCCATCTCAGCCCCAGCATTTT	CASSQDQGPSQPQHF
TRBV25-1	TRBJ2-7	-	-	TGTGCCAGCAGTGATAAGGGGTACGAGCAGTACTTC	CASSDKGYEQYF
TRBV7-9	TRBJ1-2	TRBD1	few	TGTGCCAGCAGCAATAACAGGGGTGGCTACACCTTC	CASSNNRGGYTF
TRBV6-6	TRBJ1-5	TRBD1	-	TGTGCCAGCAGTTATTATACAGGGGATCAGCCCCAGCATTTT	CASSYYTGDQPQHF
TRBV18	TRBJ2-1	TRBD1	few	TGTGCCAGCTCACTTCGGAGAGGACAGGGCTATCTGAGCTCCTACAATGAGCAGTTCTTC	CASSLRRGQGYLSSYNEQFF
TRBV15	TRBJ2-1	TRBD2	few	TGTGCCACCAGGGTCTTTAGCGGGGGCCGGGGAAATGAGCAGTTCTTC	CATRVFSGGRGNEQFF
TRBV5-1	TRBJ2-7	-	-	TGCGCCAGCAGGGTTACAGGTTCCTACGAGCAGTACTTC	CASRVTGSYEQYF
TRBV20-1	TRBJ2-3	TRBD2	-	TGCAGTGCTCACACCGGGGGGGCGCAGTATTTT	CSAHTGGAQYF
TRBV5-1	TRBJ1-1	-	-	TGCGCCAGCAGCGGCGAGGGCGTGAACACTGAAGCTTTCTTT	CASSGEGVNTEAFF
TRBV11-2	TRBJ2-2	-	few	TGTGCCAGCAGCCTCGAACCGGGGACCGGGGAGCTGTTTTTT	CASSLEPGTGELFF